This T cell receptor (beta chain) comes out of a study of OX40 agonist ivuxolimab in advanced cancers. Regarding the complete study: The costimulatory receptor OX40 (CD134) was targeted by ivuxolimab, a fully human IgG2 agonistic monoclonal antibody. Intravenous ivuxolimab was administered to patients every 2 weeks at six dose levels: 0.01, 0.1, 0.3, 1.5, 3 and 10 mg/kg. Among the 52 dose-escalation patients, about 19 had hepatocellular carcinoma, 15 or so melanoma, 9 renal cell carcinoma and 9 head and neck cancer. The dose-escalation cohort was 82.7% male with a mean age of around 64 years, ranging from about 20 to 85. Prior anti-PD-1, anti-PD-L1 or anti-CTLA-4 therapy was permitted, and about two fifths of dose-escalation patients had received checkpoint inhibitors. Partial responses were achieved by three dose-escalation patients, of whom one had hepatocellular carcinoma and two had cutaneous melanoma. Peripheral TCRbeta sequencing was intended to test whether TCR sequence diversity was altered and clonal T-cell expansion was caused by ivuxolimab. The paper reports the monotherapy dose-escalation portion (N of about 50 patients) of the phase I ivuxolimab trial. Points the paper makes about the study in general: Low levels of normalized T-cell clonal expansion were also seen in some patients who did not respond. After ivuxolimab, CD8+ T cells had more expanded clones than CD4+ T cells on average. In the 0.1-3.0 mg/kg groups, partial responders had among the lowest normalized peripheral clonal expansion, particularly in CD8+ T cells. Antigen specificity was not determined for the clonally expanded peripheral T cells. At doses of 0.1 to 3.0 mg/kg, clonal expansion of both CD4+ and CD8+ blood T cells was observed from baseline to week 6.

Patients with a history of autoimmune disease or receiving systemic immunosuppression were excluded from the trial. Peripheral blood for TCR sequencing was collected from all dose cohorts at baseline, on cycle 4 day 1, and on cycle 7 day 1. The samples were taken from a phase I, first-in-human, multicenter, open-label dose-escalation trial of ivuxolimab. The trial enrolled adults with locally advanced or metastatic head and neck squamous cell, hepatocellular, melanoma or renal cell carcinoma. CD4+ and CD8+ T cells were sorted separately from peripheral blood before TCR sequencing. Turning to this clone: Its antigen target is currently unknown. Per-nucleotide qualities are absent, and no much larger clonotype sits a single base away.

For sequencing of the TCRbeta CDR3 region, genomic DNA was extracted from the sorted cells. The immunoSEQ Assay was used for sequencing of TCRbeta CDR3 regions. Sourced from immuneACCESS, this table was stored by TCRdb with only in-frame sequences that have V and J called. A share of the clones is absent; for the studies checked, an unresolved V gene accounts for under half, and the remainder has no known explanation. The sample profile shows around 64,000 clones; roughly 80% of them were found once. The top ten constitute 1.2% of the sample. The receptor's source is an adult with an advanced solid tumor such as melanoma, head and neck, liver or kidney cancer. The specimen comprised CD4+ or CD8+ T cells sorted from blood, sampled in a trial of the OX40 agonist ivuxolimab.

The DNA is TGTGCCTGGAGTGAAGAATCCCGGGCCGGAAATGAAAAACTGTTTTTT. Translated, it gives CAWSEESRAGNEKLFF. The sequence links TRBV30 to TRBJ1-4; no D gene call is confident. According to the germline V gene (reference sequence), CDR1 reads GTSNPN and CDR2 reads SVGIG. V is shortened by 1 base, J by 5 bases, and the region joining them spans 17 bases. The CDR3 numbers 16 residues from cysteine through phenylalanine. The read is trimmed to its CDR3 DNA, 48 bases read in frame from base 1.